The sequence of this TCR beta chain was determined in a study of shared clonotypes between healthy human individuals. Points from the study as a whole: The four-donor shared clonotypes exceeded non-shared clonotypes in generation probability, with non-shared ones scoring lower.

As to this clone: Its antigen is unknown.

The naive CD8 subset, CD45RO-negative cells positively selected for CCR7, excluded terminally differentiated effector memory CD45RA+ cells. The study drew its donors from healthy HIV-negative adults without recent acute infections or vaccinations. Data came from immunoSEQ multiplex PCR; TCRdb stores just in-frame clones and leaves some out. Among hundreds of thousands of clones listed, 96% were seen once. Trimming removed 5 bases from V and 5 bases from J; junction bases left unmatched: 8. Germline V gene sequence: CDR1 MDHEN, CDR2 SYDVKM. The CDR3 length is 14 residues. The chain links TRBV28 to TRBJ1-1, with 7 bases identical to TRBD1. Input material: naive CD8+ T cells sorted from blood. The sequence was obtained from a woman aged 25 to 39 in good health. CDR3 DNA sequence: TGTGCCAGCAGTAACAGGGGTAGAACGACTGAAGCTTTCTTT. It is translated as CASSNRGRTTEAFF.